These 10 T cell receptor beta chains were sequenced from one sample in a study of regulatory T cells in long-lasting Graves disease. Time point given: newly diagnosed GD, antithyroid drugs for less than 3 months. TCR sequences were obtained from RNA taken from PBMCs. Arm-PCR of CDR3 regions with iRepertoire HTBI primers generated TCR beta libraries. TCRdb redid the calling of the multiplex PCR reads with MiXCR, one entry per CDR3 protein. The sample contains roughly 500,000 distinct CDR3 sequences, 12% to 15% of which appear only once. The same specimen was also included in a second study, on T cells in Graves' hyperthyroidism and ophthalmopathy.

The material sequenced was peripheral blood mononuclear cells (PBMCs), taken at new diagnosis, from a patient treated with antithyroid drugs. These receptors were obtained from a woman aged 45-65 years with Graves disease.

The chain links TRBV7-9 to TRBJ1-1; D not resolved. V was cut by 5 bases and J by 0 bases, with 13 bases left in between. This CDR3 contains 15 residues. In germline, CDR1 is SEHNR, CDR2 FQNEAQ (reference sequence). The chain's CDR3 is CASSELRGMNTEAFF. CDR3 in DNA: TGTGCCAGCAGCGAACTACGAGGGATGAACACTGAAGCTTTCTTT.

This clonotype was recorded many times. The chain couples TRBV7-2 to TRBJ2-3; 10 bases line up with TRBD2. The CDR3 extends over 16 amino acids. Germline V gene sequence: CDR1 SGHTA, CDR2 FQGNSA. With V trimmed by 3 bases and J by 2 bases, 5 bases remained unmatched. CDR3 in amino acids: CASSFLSGRSTDTQYF. In DNA, the CDR3 is TGTGCCAGCAGCTTTCTTAGCGGGAGGTCCACAGATACGCAGTATTTT.

In this sample, this clonotype turned up many times. V and J are TRBV29-1 and TRBJ2-7, with no clear D. Germline CDR1 reads SQVTM; CDR2 reads ANQGSEA. V shed 4 bases and J shed 0 bases, with 7 bases lying between them. The CDR3 sequence is 12 residues long. The CDR3, as DNA: TGCAGCGTTGTTCCGAGCTCCTACGAGCAGTACTTC. As protein: CSVVPSSYEQYF.

The V gene is TRBV4-1, the J gene TRBJ1-2; no reliable D call. Trimming cost V 0 bases and J 3 bases, with 11 bases left between them. Germline V gene lookup returns CDR1 MGHRA and CDR2 YSYEKL. The CDR3 covers 15 residues. The CDR3 loop is CASSQEIATYYGYTF. CDR3 in DNA: TGCGCCAGCAGCCAAGAAATAGCTACTTACTATGGCTACACCTTC.

In this sample, this clonotype turned up many times. The J gene is TRBJ1-6, the V gene TRBV2, with D possibly matching TRBD1 (5 bases). The CDR3 contains 13 residues. Germline V CDR1 and CDR2: SNHLY, FYNNEI. Trimming pared 4 bases from V and 6 bases from J, leaving 7 bases between. In DNA form, the CDR3 reads TGTGCCAGCAGTGGGCAGGGTAATTCACCCCTCCACTTT. Translation gives CASSGQGNSPLHF.

The rearrangement joins TRBV10-2 to TRBJ2-1; TRBD2 matches 10 bases. CDR1 is WSHSY, CDR2 SAAADI, per germline. CDR3 length: 17 amino acids. J was trimmed by 4 bases and V by 2 bases; bases with no gene match: 8. The CDR3 coding sequence is TGCGCCAGCAGTGAGCTAGCGGGGGACAAAACTTACAATGAGCAGTTCTTC. This codes for CASSELAGDKTYNEQFF.

In regard to this clonotype: An end of the junction does not agree with germline; a read error may underlie this. The chain is built from TRBV7-7 and TRBJ1-5; D is uncertain. CDR3 length: 17 residues. The germline gives CDR1 SSHAT, CDR2 FNYEAQ (reference sequence). The CDR3 DNA follows: TGTGCTAGCAGCTTTGTTTGGAGGGAAGGGAGCAATCAGCCCCAGCATTTT. This encodes CASSFVWREGSNQPQHF. Full variable domain (missing parts from reference TRBV7-7 and TRBJ1-5): GAGVSQSPRYKVTKRGQDVTLRCDPISSHATLYWYQQALGQGPEFLTYFNYEAQPDKSGLPSDRFSAERPEGSISTLTIQRTEQRDSAMYRCASSFVWREGSNQPQHFGDGTRLSIL.

This clonotype was counted ten times or more. The chain uses TRBV28 and TRBJ2-3; D remains ambiguous. V was pared by 6 bases and J by 6 bases, with 13 bases between. The CDR3 has 13 amino acids. Germline V gives CDR1 MDHEN, CDR2 SYDVKM. The CDR3 is CASSPLVFDTQYF. The CDR3 nucleotides are TGTGCCAGCAGCCCTCTAGTTTTTGATACGCAGTATTTT.

At least ten counts were recorded for this clonotype. The V and J genes are TRBV6-2 or TRBV6-3 and TRBJ1-6, with 9 bases that match TRBD1. This CDR3 spans 15 amino acids. Germline trimming cut 2 bases from V and 7 bases from J; bases unmatched to any gene: 3. Germline CDR1 is MNHEY and CDR2 is SVGEGT. The DNA for the CDR3 is TGTGCCAGCAGTTACGGACAGGGGCCGAATTCACCCCTCCACTTT. It yields the protein CASSYGQGPNSPLHF.

This clonotype was recorded a few times. The J gene is TRBJ2-1, the V gene TRBV28, with D perhaps matching TRBD2 (6 bases). Germline-derived CDR1 and CDR2 are MDHEN and SYDVKM. V lost 5 bases to trimming and J lost 1 base, with 15 bases between them. The CDR3 is made up of 16 amino acids. This CDR3 reads CASSPLAGRSYNEQFF. The DNA for the CDR3 is TGTGCCAGCAGTCCCCTGGCGGGAAGGTCCTACAATGAGCAGTTCTTC. The full variable domain, its missing parts supplied by reference TRBV28 and TRBJ2-1, is DVKVTQSSRYLVKRTGEKVFLECVQDMDHENMFWYRQDPGLGLRLIYFSYDVKMKEKGDIPEGYSVSREKKERFSLILESASTNQTSMYLCASSPLAGRSYNEQFFGPGTRLTVL.